This T cell receptor (beta chain) was captured by sequencing in a study of T-cell memory formation after mild COVID-19. Study-wide context: Clusters of TCRs were largely donor specific. General study results and limits: Later expanders leaned CD4+, whereas day 15 to 85 contracting clones were balanced CD4/CD8.

On this clonotype itself: The antigen is not known.

TCR alpha and TCR beta cDNA libraries with sample barcodes and UMIs came from 5'RACE using constant-segment primers. In TCRdb, the 5' RACE reads were re-called with MiXCR into one record per CDR3 protein. The sample includes about 140,000 distinct CDR3 sequences, around 15% of them seen just once. The sequencing input was PBMCs or a T cell subset sorted from them (not recorded which). This clonotype was sampled from an adult woman who had mild COVID-19 (a few samples of this study predate the infection). Cell type and time point are not known.

The CDR3: CSVASVGSSGANVLTF. Written as DNA, the CDR3 is TGCAGCGTGGCGAGTGTGGGGAGCTCTGGGGCCAACGTCCTGACTTTC. The chain couples TRBV29-1 to TRBJ2-6; D is perhaps TRBD2 (5 bases). This CDR3 comprises 16 residues. Germline assignment: CDR1 SQVTM and CDR2 ANQGSEA. V was shortened by 6 bases and J by 0 bases, with 15 bases between the two germline ends.